Listed below are T cell receptor beta chains from one sample, sequenced in a study of blood T cell repertoires in COVID-19. Produced via immunoSEQ multiplex PCR; TCRdb's table is partial and in-frame only. The sample contains 150,000 to 200,000 clones, more than 65% of which appear only once. Sequencing was carried out using PBMCs or T cells enriched from blood (not recorded which). The source is a woman aged 50 to 60 with acute COVID-19. The CDR3 runs from the conserved cysteine through the conserved F or W. The order of the fields is D gene, J gene, V gene, clone size, CDR3 DNA, CDR3 protein. The D gene is left open where the match is weak. Not all rows give a size; the values are once, few, many and, for expanded clones, a class.

TRBD1 TRBJ1-5 TRBV7-2 . TGTGCCAGCAGCCTCCAAGGGACAGGCTTCAATCAGCCCCAGCATTTT CASSLQGTGFNQPQHF
. TRBJ1-1 TRBV7-9 . TGTGCCAGCAGTAGGTTGGCGGGATCGAACACTGAAGCTTTCTTT CASSRLAGSNTEAFF
. TRBJ1-1 TRBV28 . TGTGCCAGCATTACAGGTGGGACTGAAGCTTTCTTT CASITGGTEAFF
TRBD1 TRBJ2-5 TRBV11-1 . TGTGCCAGCAGTGCGGGACAGGGGGAGACCCAGTACTTC CASSAGQGETQYF
. TRBJ1-2 TRBV19 . TGTGCCAGCACTCCCGGCGGGGGGTATGGCTACACCTTC CASTPGGGYGYTF
. TRBJ1-3 TRBV5-4 . TGTGCCAGCAGCCGGGACTCCCAGAGCTCTGGAAACACCATATATTTT CASSRDSQSSGNTIYF
TRBD1 TRBJ1-1 TRBV5-1 once TGCGCCAGCAATGCAGGGGGGCCCAACACTGAAGCTTTCTTT CASNAGGPNTEAFF
. TRBJ1-2 TRBV27 . TGTGCCAGCAGTTTAGGAAGGGGAAATCTTAACTATGGCTACACCTTC CASSLGRGNLNYGYTF
. TRBJ1-5 TRBV10-3 . TGTGCCACTACAACAGGGACGAACAATCAGCCCCAGCATTTT CATTTGTNNQPQHF
. TRBJ2-1 TRBV11-2 . TGTGCCAGCAGCTCCCTAAGGGGGGGGTCTGAGCAGTTCTTC CASSSLRGGSEQFF
TRBD2 TRBJ2-3 TRBV11-2 once TGTGCCAGCAGCCCCCCGGGACTAGGGCCAGATACGCAGTATTTT CASSPPGLGPDTQYF
. TRBJ2-5 TRBV3-1/TRBV3-2 . TGTGCCAGCAGCCCAGGTTTGAGTACCCAGTACTTC CASSPGLSTQYF
TRBD2 TRBJ2-5 TRBV4-3 . TGCGCCAGCAGCCGGGGGCTAGCGGGGGTGAGGGAGACCCAGTACTTC CASSRGLAGVRETQYF
TRBD1 TRBJ2-5 TRBV6-6 . TGTGCCAGCAGTAAAAACAGGGGGCTACAAGAGACCCAGTACTTC CASSKNRGLQETQYF
TRBD2 TRBJ2-5 TRBV6-5 . TGTGCCAGCGTGCCGGGGGGGAAAAAGACCCAGTACTTC CASVPGGKKTQYF
. TRBJ1-3 TRBV27 . TGTGCCAGCAGACCCGGGACAACTGGAAACACCATATATTTT CASRPGTTGNTIYF
TRBD1 TRBJ1-4 TRBV6-2/TRBV6-3 few TGTGCCAGCAGTTACGGGGGGACAGGGAATGAAAAACTGTTTTTT CASSYGGTGNEKLFF
TRBD2 TRBJ2-4 TRBV5-1 . TGCGCCAGCAGCTGGGGGACTAGCGGGGGATACATTCAGTACTTC CASSWGTSGGYIQYF
. TRBJ2-1 TRBV7-2 . TGTGCCAGCAGCTTAAAATCCTCGGCCTACAATGAGCAGTTCTTC CASSLKSSAYNEQFF
. TRBJ2-2 TRBV6-1 . TGTGCCAGCACCCTGGGGCAGGGCGGCGGGGAGCTGTTTTTT CASTLGQGGGELFF
TRBD1 TRBJ1-2 TRBV28 . TGTGCCATCGAACTTGGGACAGGGGTAGGCTATGGCTACACCTTC CAIELGTGVGYGYTF
. TRBJ1-2 TRBV3-1/TRBV3-2 . TGTGCCAGCAGCCAAGATCTTGCGGGGAGGGGTTACACCTTC CASSQDLAGRGYTF
. TRBJ1-6 TRBV2 . TGTGCCAGCAGGGGGGCAGTAAATTCACCCCTCCACTTT CASRGAVNSPLHF
TRBD1 TRBJ1-4 TRBV6-1 few TGTGCCAGCAGAGAAGGGGGCACCGCTAATGAAAAACTGTTTTTT CASREGGTANEKLFF
. TRBJ1-1 TRBV19 few TGTGCCAGTAGTATTTGGGACACGATGAACACTGAAGCTTTCTTT CASSIWDTMNTEAFF
TRBD1 TRBJ2-5 TRBV4-2 . TGTGCCAGCAGCCAGGGGGCCGGGACAGGGGCTCAAGAGACCCAGTACTTC CASSQGAGTGAQETQYF
TRBD1 TRBJ2-5 TRBV5-4 . TGTGCCAGCAGCTCAGGGGGCGCAGAGACCCAGTACTTC CASSSGGAETQYF
TRBD2 TRBJ2-3 TRBV18 . TGTGCCAGCTCACCACCGGGCGGGGGGGCCGGCACAGATACGCAGTATTTT CASSPPGGGAGTDTQYF
. TRBJ1-1 TRBV7-8 . TGTGCCAGCAGCCTAGTACGAGGGAACACTGAAGCTTTCTTT CASSLVRGNTEAFF
. TRBJ1-6 TRBV5-1 once TGCGCCAGCAGCTTGGCAACCAACAGGATCAATTCACCCCTCCACTTT CASSLATNRINSPLHF
TRBD2 TRBJ2-2 TRBV10-3 . TGTGCCATCAGTGAGGCGACTAGCGGGACCGGGGAGCTGTTTTTT CAISEATSGTGELFF
TRBD1 TRBJ2-2 TRBV28 . TGTGCCAGCAGCCCCGGACAGGTGAACACCGGGGAGCTGTTTTTT CASSPGQVNTGELFF
. TRBJ2-1 TRBV29-1 . TGCAGCGCGGGGAGTGACTCCTACAATGAGCAGTTCTTC CSAGSDSYNEQFF
. TRBJ2-5 TRBV11-2 . TGTGCCAGCAGCTTAGGTCCTACGGGGACCCAGTACTTC CASSLGPTGTQYF
. TRBJ1-2 TRBV5-1 . TGCGCCAGCAGCTTTGGCGGGGGAGATGGCTACACCTTC CASSFGGGDGYTF
. TRBJ2-1 TRBV6-5 . TGTGCCAGCAGATCTCAGACACTCCGTCAGTTCTTC CASRSQTLRQFF
. TRBJ1-1 TRBV12-3/TRBV12-4 once TGTGCCAGCAGTCTACACACTGAAGCTTTCTTT CASSLHTEAFF
TRBD2 TRBJ2-3 TRBV7-3 . TGTGCCAGCAGCTTTAGCGGGGGGGCCGGCGATACGCAGTATTTT CASSFSGGAGDTQYF
. TRBJ1-1 TRBV24-1 . TGTGCCACCAGTGGGGAGACAGGAGACACTGAAGCTTTCTTT CATSGETGDTEAFF
. TRBJ1-6 TRBV14 . TGTGCCAGCAGGGGGGCAGGGAGTCGAGTTAATTCACCCCTCCACTTT CASRGAGSRVNSPLHF
. TRBJ1-1 TRBV28 few TGTGCCAGCAGCCTCCAAGAAGGGGCAGGTGGAGCTTTCTTT CASSLQEGAGGAFF
. TRBJ2-2 TRBV5-1 . TGCGCCAGCAGGGGACTTTTAAACACCGGGGAGCTGTTTTTT CASRGLLNTGELFF
TRBD2 TRBJ2-4 TRBV28 . TGTGCCAGCAGTTTATCCGCTAGCGGGTCGCAAAACATTCAGTACTTC CASSLSASGSQNIQYF
. TRBJ1-1 TRBV24-1 . TGTGCCACCTCATCGGGGTTCTCCACTGAAGCTTTCTTT CATSSGFSTEAFF
TRBD2 TRBJ2-1 TRBV6-5 . TGTGCCAGCAGTTACCCTAGCGGGGGCCTAAATGAGCAGTTCTTC CASSYPSGGLNEQFF
. TRBJ1-6 TRBV13 once TGTGCCAGCAGCTTTGGGCAAATACCCCTCCACTTT CASSFGQIPLHF
TRBD2 TRBJ2-6 TRBV19 . TGTGCCAGTAGTAGGGGACTAGCGGGTGTAGAATCTGGGGCCAACGTCCTGACTTTC CASSRGLAGVESGANVLTF
. TRBJ1-2 TRBV6-6 . TGTGCCAGCAGTTACTCGAACGGTGGCTACACCTTC CASSYSNGGYTF
TRBD1 TRBJ1-4 TRBV5-4 . TGTGCCAGCAGCTTCGGGACAGGGAATAATGAAAAACTGTTTTTT CASSFGTGNNEKLFF
. TRBJ1-4 TRBV3-1/TRBV3-2 few TGTGCCAGCACCACGCAGGGATATGGTGAAAAACTGTTTTTT CASTTQGYGEKLFF
TRBD2 TRBJ2-3 TRBV5-1 . TGCGCCAGCAGCTTGGTCCTAGCGGGGGGGCCGAGGAGCACAGATACGCAGTATTTT CASSLVLAGGPRSTDTQYF